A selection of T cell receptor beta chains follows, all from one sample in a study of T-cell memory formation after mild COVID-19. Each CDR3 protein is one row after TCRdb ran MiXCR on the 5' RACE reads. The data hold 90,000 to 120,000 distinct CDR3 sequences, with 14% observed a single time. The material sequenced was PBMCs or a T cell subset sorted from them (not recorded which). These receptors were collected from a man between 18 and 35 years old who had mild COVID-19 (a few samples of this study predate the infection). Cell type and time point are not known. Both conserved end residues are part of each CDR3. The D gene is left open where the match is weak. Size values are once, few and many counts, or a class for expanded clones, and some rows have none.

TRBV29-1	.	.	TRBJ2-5	TGCAGCGTTGACAACCCGATGGAGACCCAGTACTTC	CSVDNPMETQYF
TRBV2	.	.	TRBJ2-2	TGTGCCAGCGCTGGGAGGCTGGACGGAGTCAGGAACACCGGGGAGCTGTTTTTT	CASAGRLDGVRNTGELFF
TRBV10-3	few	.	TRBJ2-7	TGTGCCATCGGAACGGGGAGCTCCTACGAGCAGTACTTC	CAIGTGSSYEQYF
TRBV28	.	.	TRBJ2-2	TGTGCCAGCAGTCAACAGAGGACCGGGGAGCTGTTTTTT	CASSQQRTGELFF
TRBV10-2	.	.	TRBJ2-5	TGCGCCAGCAGTGACCCACTAGTAACCGAGACCCAGTACTTC	CASSDPLVTETQYF
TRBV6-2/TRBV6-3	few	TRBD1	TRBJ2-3	TGTGCCAGCAGTTACTCAGTGACAGGGGTAACGCAGTATTTT	CASSYSVTGVTQYF
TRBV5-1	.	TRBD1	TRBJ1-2	TGCGCCAGCAGCTCACCGGGACAGGGGGCTAACTATGGCTACACCTTC	CASSSPGQGANYGYTF
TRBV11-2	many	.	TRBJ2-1	TGTGCCAGCAGCTTAGTAATCGACCACAATGAGCAGTTCTTC	CASSLVIDHNEQFF
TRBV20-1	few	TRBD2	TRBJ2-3	TGCAGTGCTAGATGGATACTAGCGGGGAACACAGATACGCAGTATTTT	CSARWILAGNTDTQYF
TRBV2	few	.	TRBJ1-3	TGTGCCAGCAGTGAGGAGCCCCACCCTTCTGGAAACACCATATATTTT	CASSEEPHPSGNTIYF
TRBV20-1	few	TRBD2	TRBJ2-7	TGCAGTGCTAGAGATGGGGCGGGGGTCGAGCAGTACTTC	CSARDGAGVEQYF
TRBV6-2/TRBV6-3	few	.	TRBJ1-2	TGTGCCAGCACGAGGTCGGGGCAGACTAACTATGGCTACACCTTC	CASTRSGQTNYGYTF
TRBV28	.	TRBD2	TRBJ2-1	TGTGCCAGCTTGACTAGCGGGGGGGCCGCCCCCAGGTCGGATGAGCAGTTCTTC	CASLTSGGAAPRSDEQFF
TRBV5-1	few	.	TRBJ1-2	TGCGCCAGCAGCTCTTCCTATGGCTACACCTTC	CASSSSYGYTF
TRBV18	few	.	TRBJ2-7	TGTGCCAGCTCACCCAAGGGGAGCTCCTACGAGCAGTACTTC	CASSPKGSSYEQYF
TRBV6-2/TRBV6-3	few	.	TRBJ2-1	TGTGCCAGCAGTTACCGGGGACTCCTATTAAATGAGCAGTTCTTC	CASSYRGLLLNEQFF
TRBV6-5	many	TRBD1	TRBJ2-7	TGTGCCAGCAGTACCGGGACAGGGGGCGCCTACGAGCAGTACTTC	CASSTGTGGAYEQYF
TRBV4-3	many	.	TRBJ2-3	TGCGCCAGCAGCCAGAGCCTCGGAAATACGCAGTATTTT	CASSQSLGNTQYF
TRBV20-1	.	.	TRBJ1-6	TGCAGTGCTAGGCATTCGGGCGGCTCCTATAATTCACCCCTCCACTTT	CSARHSGGSYNSPLHF
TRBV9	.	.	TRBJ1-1	TGTGCCAGCAGCGTAGGCTCGCCGGGGGCCACTGAAGCTTTCTTT	CASSVGSPGATEAFF
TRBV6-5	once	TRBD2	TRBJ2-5	TGTGCCAGCACCCCGAGCGGGGGAACAGGAGAGACCCAGTACTTC	CASTPSGGTGETQYF
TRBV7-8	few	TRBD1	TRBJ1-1	TGTGCCAGCAGCTTACCGTCGGGACAGGGGACCGAAGCTTTCTTT	CASSLPSGQGTEAFF
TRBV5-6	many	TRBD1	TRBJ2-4	TGTGCCAGCAGCTTAGGAGGACAGGGGTGGAACATTCAGTACTTC	CASSLGGQGWNIQYF
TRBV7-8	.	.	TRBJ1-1	TGTGCCAGCAGCTACACTTCGGGAGAGACGAACACTGAAGCTTTCTTT	CASSYTSGETNTEAFF
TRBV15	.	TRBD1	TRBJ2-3	TGTGCCACCAGTATACAGGGGGCGCATACAGATACGCAGTATTTT	CATSIQGAHTDTQYF
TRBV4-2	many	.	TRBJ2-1	TGTGCCAGCAGCCAGAGCAGAAACGGGGTCCTTGGGGACAATGAGCAGTTCTTC	CASSQSRNGVLGDNEQFF
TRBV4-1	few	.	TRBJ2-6	TGCGCCAGCAGCCCTCAAACACCGGACTCTGGGGCCAACGTCCTGACTTTC	CASSPQTPDSGANVLTF
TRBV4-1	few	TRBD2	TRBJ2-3	TGCGCCAGCCGAACGCGAAGCGGGGGTTGGGATACGCAGTATTTT	CASRTRSGGWDTQYF
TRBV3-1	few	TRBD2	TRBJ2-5	TGTGCCAGCAGCCAAGAGTCGCGGGGGAGCGAGGAGACCCAGTACTTC	CASSQESRGSEETQYF
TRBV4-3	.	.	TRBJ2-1	TGCGCCAGCAGCCCAACTTCGGCAGGGTGGAGTGGTGAGCAGTTCTTC	CASSPTSAGWSGEQFF